A selection of T cell receptor beta chains follows, all from one sample in a study of T-cell reconstitution after alpha-beta-depleted transplantation in children. TCRdb reprocessed the PCR reads with MiXCR, giving one entry per CDR3 protein. The sample consists of 130,000 to 150,000 distinct CDR3 sequences, about 8.8% of them appearing once. Material: PBMCs, mostly from graft donor cells, obtained 180 days after TCRalphabeta/CD19-depleted stem cell transplant. Receptor source: a female patient aged 2 to 10 who had a stem cell transplant for congenital amegakaryocytic thrombocytopenia, so the T cells may come from the graft donor. CDR3s include the opening cysteine and the closing phenylalanine or tryptophan. D genes are given only for firm matches. Only part of the rows carry a size: once, few, many, or a class if the clone is expanded.

abundance	d_gene	v_gene	j_gene	CDR3nt	CDR3aa
few	-	TRBV27	TRBJ2-1	TGTGCCAGCAGTTTATCGAACCCCCAGGTGTACAATGAGCAGTTCTTC	CASSLSNPQVYNEQFF
-	TRBD1	TRBV5-1	TRBJ1-1	TGCGCCAGCAGCTTAGTGACAGGGTTTGGCACTGAAGCTTTCTTT	CASSLVTGFGTEAFF
many	TRBD2	TRBV20-1	TRBJ2-1	TGCAGTGCTAGACCGGGACTAGGACCTCGAAATGAGCAGTTCTTC	CSARPGLGPRNEQFF
many	-	TRBV7-9	TRBJ1-4	TGTGCCAGCAGCTTGGGGGCTAATGAAAAACTGTTTTTT	CASSLGANEKLFF
many	-	TRBV29-1	TRBJ2-5	TGCAGCGCTGAAGCGGGCCAAGAGACCCAGTACTTC	CSAEAGQETQYF
many	-	TRBV18	TRBJ2-2	TGTGCCAGCTCACCATCTGGGAACACCGGGGAGCTGTTTTTT	CASSPSGNTGELFF
-	-	TRBV18	TRBJ2-7	TGTGCCAGCTCAACCGACAGGAGACAAACCTACGAGCAGTACTTC	CASSTDRRQTYEQYF
many	TRBD1	TRBV10-3	TRBJ1-1	TGTGCCATCAGTGAGGGACAGGGAGAGACTGAAGCTTTCTTT	CAISEGQGETEAFF
many	-	TRBV12-3/TRBV12-4	TRBJ1-5	TGTGCCAGCAGTTTGGGGTGGCACGATCAGCCCCAGCATTTT	CASSLGWHDQPQHF
many	-	TRBV3-1	TRBJ2-6	TGTGCCAGCAGCCCTTTTGTGGGTGGGGCCAACGTCCTGACTTTC	CASSPFVGGANVLTF
many	-	TRBV20-1	TRBJ2-7	TGCAGTGCCAGTCTCGGGAGATGGTACGAGCAGTACTTC	CSASLGRWYEQYF
few	-	TRBV5-1	TRBJ1-1	TGCGCCAGCAGCTTGGACACAGGTTTCACTGAAGCTTTCTTT	CASSLDTGFTEAFF
-	-	TRBV12-3/TRBV12-4	TRBJ2-4	TGTGCCAGCAGCGTTCGAATCAAAAACATTCAGTACTTC	CASSVRIKNIQYF
many	TRBD2	TRBV20-1	TRBJ2-3	TGCAGTGCTTCTTTACTAGCGGGGAACACAGATACGCAGTATTTT	CSASLLAGNTDTQYF
-	-	TRBV20-1	TRBJ1-3	TGCAGTGCTAAGGACTACTCTGGAAACACCATATATTTT	CSAKDYSGNTIYF
-	-	TRBV18	TRBJ2-3	TGTGCCAGCTCACCACAGGGGTTTTCTAGCACAGATACGCAGTATTTT	CASSPQGFSSTDTQYF
-	-	TRBV19	TRBJ2-3	TGTGCCAGTAGTAGCGTCGCTAGCACAGATACGCAGTATTTT	CASSSVASTDTQYF
many	TRBD2	TRBV7-9	TRBJ2-1	TGTGCCAGCAGCTTAGTTCCGGGGACTAGCGGAGAGGGAGAGTCGGGTGAGCAGTTCTTC	CASSLVPGTSGEGESGEQFF
many	-	TRBV2	TRBJ2-7	TGTGCCAGCAGTGATTACAGGAAATACGACGAGCAGTACTTC	CASSDYRKYDEQYF
many	TRBD2	TRBV20-1	TRBJ2-1	TGCAGTGCTACTAGCGGGGGCTACAATGAGCAGTTCTTC	CSATSGGYNEQFF